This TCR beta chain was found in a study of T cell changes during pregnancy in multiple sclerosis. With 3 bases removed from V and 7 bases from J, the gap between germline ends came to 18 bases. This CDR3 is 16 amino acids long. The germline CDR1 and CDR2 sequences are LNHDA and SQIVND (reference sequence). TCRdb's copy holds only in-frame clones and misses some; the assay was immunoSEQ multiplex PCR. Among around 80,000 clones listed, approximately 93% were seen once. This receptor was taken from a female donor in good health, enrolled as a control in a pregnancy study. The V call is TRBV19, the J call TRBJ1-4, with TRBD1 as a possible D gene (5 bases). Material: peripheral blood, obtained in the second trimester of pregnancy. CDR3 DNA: TGTGCCAGTAGTATGGGGCAGGCCGGCGGGGGTGAAAAACTGTTTTTT. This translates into CASSMGQAGGGEKLFF. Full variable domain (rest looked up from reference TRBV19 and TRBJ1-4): DGGITQSPKYLFRKEGQNVTLSCEQNLNHDAMYWYRQDPGQGLRLIYYSQIVNDFQKGDIAEGYSVSREKKESFPLTVTSAQKNPTAFYLCASSMGQAGGGEKLFFGSGTQLSVL.